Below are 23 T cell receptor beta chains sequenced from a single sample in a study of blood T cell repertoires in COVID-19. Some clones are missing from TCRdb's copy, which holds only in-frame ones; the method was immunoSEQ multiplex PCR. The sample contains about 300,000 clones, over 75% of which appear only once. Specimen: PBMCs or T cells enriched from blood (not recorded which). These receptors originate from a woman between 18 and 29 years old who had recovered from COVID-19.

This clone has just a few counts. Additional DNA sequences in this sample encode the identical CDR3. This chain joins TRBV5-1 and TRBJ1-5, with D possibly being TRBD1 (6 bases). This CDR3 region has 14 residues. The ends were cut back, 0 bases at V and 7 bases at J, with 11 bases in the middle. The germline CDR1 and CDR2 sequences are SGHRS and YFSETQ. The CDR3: CASSLEQGAQPQHF. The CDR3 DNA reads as TGCGCCAGCAGCTTGGAACAGGGTGCGCAGCCCCAGCATTTT.

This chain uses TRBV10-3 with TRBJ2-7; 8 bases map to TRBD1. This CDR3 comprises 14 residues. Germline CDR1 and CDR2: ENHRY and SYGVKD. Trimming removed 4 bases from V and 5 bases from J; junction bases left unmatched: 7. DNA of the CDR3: TGTGCCATCAGTGCCGCGACAGGGGACGACGAGCAGTACTTC. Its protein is CAISAATGDDEQYF.

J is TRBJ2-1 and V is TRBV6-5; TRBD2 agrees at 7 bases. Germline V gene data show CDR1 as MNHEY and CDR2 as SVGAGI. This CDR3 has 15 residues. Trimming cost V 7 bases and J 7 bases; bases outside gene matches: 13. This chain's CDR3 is CASNRGSIVSNEQFF. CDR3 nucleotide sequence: TGTGCCAGCAACCGCGGGAGCATCGTTTCTAATGAGCAGTTCTTC.

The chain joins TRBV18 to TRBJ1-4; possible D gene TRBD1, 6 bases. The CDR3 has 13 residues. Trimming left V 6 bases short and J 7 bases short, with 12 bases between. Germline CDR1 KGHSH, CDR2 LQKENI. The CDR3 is CASSPGEGEKLFF. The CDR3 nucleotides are TGTGCCAGCTCTCCAGGGGAGGGTGAAAAACTGTTTTTT.

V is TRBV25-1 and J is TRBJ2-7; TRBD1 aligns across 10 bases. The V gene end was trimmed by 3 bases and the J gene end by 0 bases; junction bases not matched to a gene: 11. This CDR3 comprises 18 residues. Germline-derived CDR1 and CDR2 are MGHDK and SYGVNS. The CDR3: CASSDRDRGLIHSYEQYF. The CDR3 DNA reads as TGTGCCAGCAGTGACCGGGACAGGGGACTAATTCACTCCTACGAGCAGTACTTC.

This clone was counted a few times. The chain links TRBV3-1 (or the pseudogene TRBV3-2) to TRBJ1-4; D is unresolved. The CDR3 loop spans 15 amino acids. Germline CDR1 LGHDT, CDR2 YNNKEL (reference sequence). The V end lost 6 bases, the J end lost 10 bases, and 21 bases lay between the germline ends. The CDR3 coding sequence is TGTGCCAGCAGTCCTAGTGGCAAAGCCCAAGGAAAACTGTTTTTT. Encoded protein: CASSPSGKAQGKLFF.

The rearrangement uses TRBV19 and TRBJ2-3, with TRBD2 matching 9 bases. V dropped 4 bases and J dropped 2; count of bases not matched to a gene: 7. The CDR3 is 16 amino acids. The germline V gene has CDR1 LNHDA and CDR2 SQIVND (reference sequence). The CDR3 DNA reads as TGTGCCAGTAGTACCTTAGCGGGAGTTCCCACAGATACGCAGTATTTT. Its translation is CASSTLAGVPTDTQYF.

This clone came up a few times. The CDR3, as DNA: TGTGCCAGCAGCTTACCCCCCCGGGGGGTTGACACTGAAGCTTTCTTT. Translated: CASSLPPRGVDTEAFF. This rearrangement joins TRBV7-9 to TRBJ1-1, with a possible D match to TRBD1 (5 bases). Trimming left V 2 bases short and J 3 bases short, with 16 bases between. CDR3 length equals 16 residues. The germline CDR1 and CDR2 sequences are SEHNR and FQNEAQ (reference sequence).

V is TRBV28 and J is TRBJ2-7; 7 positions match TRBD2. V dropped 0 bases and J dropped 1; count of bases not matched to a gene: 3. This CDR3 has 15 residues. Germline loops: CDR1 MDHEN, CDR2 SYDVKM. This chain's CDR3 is CASSLWGSGSYEQYF. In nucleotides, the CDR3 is TGTGCCAGCAGTTTATGGGGTAGCGGGTCCTACGAGCAGTACTTC.

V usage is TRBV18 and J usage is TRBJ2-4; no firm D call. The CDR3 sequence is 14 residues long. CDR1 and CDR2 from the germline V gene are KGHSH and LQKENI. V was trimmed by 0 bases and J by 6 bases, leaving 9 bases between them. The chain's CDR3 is CASSPPNPGNIQYF. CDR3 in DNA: TGTGCCAGCTCACCACCTAATCCAGGAAACATTCAGTACTTC.

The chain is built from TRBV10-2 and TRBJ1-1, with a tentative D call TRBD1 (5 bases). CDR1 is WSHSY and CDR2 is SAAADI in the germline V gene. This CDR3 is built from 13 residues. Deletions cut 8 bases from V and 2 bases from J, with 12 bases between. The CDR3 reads CASARQPNTEAFF. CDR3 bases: TGCGCCAGCGCGCGACAGCCTAACACTGAAGCTTTCTTT.

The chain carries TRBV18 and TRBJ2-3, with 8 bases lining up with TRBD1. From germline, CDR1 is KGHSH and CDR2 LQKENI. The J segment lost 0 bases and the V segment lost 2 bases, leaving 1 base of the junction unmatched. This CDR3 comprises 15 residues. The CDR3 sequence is CASSPWTGSTDTQYF. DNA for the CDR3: TGTGCCAGCTCACCATGGACAGGGAGCACAGATACGCAGTATTTT.

The chain's CDR3 is CASSPNRGGGGYTF. DNA of the CDR3: TGTGCCAGCAGCCCAAACCGGGGGGGAGGTGGCTACACCTTC. This sequence joins TRBV9 and TRBJ1-2, with D possibly TRBD1 on 5 matching bases. The CDR3 covers 14 residues. Trimming took off 4 bases at V and 7 bases at J, with 17 bases between the two ends. From germline, CDR1 is SGDLS and CDR2 YYNGEE.

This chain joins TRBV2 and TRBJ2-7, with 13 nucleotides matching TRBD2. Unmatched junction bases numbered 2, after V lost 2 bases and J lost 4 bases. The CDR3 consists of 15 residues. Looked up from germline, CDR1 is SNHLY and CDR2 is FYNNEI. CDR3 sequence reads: CASSEQTSGGYEQYF. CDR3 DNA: TGTGCCAGCAGTGAACAGACTAGCGGGGGGTACGAGCAGTACTTC.

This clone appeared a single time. CDR3 in amino acids: CASSLVTGETGTEAFF. The CDR3 bases are TGTGCCAGCAGCTTAGTGACAGGGGAAACGGGGACTGAAGCTTTCTTT. The rearrangement uses TRBV7-8 and TRBJ1-1; 8 bases align to TRBD1. This CDR3 has 16 residues. The germline V gene has CDR1 SGHVS and CDR2 FQNEAQ. V lost 1 base to trimming and J lost 5 bases; unmatched junction nucleotides: 9.

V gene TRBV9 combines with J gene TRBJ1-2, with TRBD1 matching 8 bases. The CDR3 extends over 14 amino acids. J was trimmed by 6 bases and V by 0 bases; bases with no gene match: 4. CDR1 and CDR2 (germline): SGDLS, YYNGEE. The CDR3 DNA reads TGTGCCAGCAGCGTAGCCGGACAGGGACATGGCTACACCTTC. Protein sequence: CASSVAGQGHGYTF.

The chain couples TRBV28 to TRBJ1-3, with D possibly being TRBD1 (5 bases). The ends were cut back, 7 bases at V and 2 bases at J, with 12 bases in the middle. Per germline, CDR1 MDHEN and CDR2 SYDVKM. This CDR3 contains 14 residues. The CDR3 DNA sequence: TGTGCCAGCACCCCGGGGGGGGCTGGAAACACCATATATTTT. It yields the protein CASTPGGAGNTIYF.

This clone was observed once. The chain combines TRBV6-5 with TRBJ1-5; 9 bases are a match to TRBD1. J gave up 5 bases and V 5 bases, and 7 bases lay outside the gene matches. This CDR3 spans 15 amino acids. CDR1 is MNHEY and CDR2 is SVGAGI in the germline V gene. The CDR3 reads CASSPTGGRYQPQHF. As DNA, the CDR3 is TGTGCCAGCAGTCCCACAGGGGGCCGGTATCAGCCCCAGCATTTT.

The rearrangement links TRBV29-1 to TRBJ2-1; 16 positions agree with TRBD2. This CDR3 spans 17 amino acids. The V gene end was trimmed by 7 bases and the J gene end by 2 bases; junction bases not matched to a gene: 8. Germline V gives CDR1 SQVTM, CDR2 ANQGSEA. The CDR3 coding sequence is TGCAGCGCAGCGGGGACTAGCGGGAGGGCCGCCTACAATGAGCAGTTCTTC. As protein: CSAAGTSGRAAYNEQFF.

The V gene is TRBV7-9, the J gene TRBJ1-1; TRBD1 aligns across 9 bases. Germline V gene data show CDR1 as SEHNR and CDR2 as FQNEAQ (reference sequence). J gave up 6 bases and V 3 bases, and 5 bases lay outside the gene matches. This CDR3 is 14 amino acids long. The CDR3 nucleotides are TGTGCCAGCAGCTTTGGGGGACAGGGTGCTGAAGCTTTCTTT. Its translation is CASSFGGQGAEAFF.

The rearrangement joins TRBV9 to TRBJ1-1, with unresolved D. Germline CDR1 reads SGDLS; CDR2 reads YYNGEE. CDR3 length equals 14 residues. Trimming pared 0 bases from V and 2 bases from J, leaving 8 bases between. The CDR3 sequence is CASSVERTNTEAFF. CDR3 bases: TGTGCCAGCAGCGTAGAACGGACTAACACTGAAGCTTTCTTT.

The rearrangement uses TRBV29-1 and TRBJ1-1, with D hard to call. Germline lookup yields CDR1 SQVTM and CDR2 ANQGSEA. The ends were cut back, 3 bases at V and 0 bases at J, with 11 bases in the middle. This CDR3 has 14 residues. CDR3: CSVDYGEMNTEAFF. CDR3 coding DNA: TGCAGCGTTGATTACGGGGAAATGAACACTGAAGCTTTCTTT. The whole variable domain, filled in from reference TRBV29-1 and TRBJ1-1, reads SAVISQKPSRDICQRGTSLTIQCQVDSQVTMMFWYRQQPGQSLTLIATANQGSEATYESGFVIDKFPISRPNLTFSTLTVSNMSPEDSSIYLCSVDYGEMNTEAFFGQGTRLTVV.

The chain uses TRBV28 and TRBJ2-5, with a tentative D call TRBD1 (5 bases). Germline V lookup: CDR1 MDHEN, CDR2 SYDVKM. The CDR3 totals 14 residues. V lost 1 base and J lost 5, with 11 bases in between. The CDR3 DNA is TGTGCCAGCAGTTTATCTGGGGCAGGGGAGACCCAGTACTTC. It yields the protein CASSLSGAGETQYF.